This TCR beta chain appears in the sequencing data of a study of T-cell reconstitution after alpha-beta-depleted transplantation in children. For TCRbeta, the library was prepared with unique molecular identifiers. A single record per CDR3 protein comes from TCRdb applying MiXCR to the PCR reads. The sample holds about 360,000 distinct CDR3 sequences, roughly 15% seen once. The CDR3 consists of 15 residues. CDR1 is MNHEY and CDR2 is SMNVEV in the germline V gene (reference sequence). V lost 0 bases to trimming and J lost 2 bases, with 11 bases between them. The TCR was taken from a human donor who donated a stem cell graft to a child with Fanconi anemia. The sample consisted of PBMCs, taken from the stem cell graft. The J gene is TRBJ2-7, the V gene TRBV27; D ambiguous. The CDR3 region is CASSLSGSGTYEQYV. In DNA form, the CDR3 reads TGTGCCAGCAGTTTATCGGGAAGTGGGACCTACGAGCAGTACGTC.